Following are 10 T cell receptor beta chains from one sample sequenced in a study of T cell responses to AZD1222 COVID-19 vaccine. Sequenced by immunoSEQ multiplex PCR; TCRdb stores in-frame clones only, minus some. In the table there are over 100,000 clones, 90% to 95% of which are singletons. The input for sequencing was peripheral blood, taken on day 0 of AZD1222 vaccination. Source of these receptors: an adult in good health.

The chain joins TRBV19 to TRBJ2-5, with no clear D. Germline V lookup: CDR1 LNHDA, CDR2 SQIVND (reference sequence). The CDR3 has 15 amino acids. The germline V and J ends were trimmed by 3 bases and 3 bases, with 14 bases remaining between them. CDR3 sequence (DNA): TGTGCCAGTAGTATTCCGACGGAACCTGAAGAGACCCAGTACTTC. Translating gives CASSIPTEPEETQYF.

The genes are TRBV13 and TRBJ1-3; D might be TRBD1 (5 bases). The V and J ends lost 1 base and 1 base respectively, with 8 bases between them. CDR1 PRHDT and CDR2 FYEKMQ come from the germline V gene (reference sequence). This CDR3 comprises 15 residues. This CDR3 is CASSLVGGSGNTIYF. The CDR3 DNA follows: TGTGCCAGCAGCTTAGTGGGGGGTTCTGGAAACACCATATATTTT.

The rearrangement uses TRBV7-8 and TRBJ1-1; TRBD1 matches 7 bases. Germline assignment: CDR1 SGHVS and CDR2 FQNEAQ. The CDR3 is 16 amino acids. V trimming: 5 bases; J trimming: 0 bases; junction bases outside the gene matches: 9. CDR3 sequence (DNA): TGTGCCAGCAGCCCAAGACAACAGGGGATGAACACTGAAGCTTTCTTT. Encoded protein: CASSPRQQGMNTEAFF.

This chain connects TRBV4-2 to TRBJ1-1, with D unresolved. Germline loops: CDR1 LGHNA, CDR2 YNFKEQ. The CDR3 length is 13 residues. The V end was cut by 0 bases, the J end by 1 base, with 3 bases between. CDR3 amino acids: CASSQDRNTEAFF. In nucleotides, the CDR3 is TGTGCCAGCAGCCAAGACAGGAACACTGAAGCTTTCTTT.

The chain combines TRBV19 with TRBJ2-7; the D call may be TRBD1 or TRBD2 (5 bases each). In germline, CDR1 is LNHDA, CDR2 SQIVND (reference sequence). The V end was cut by 3 bases, the J end by 3 bases, with 15 bases between. The CDR3 loop spans 15 amino acids. The CDR3 reads CASSIGAPLFYEQYF. The CDR3 DNA follows: TGTGCCAGTAGTATCGGGGCCCCTCTTTTCTACGAGCAGTACTTC.

This clone was recorded once. The chain couples TRBV12-3 or TRBV12-4 to TRBJ2-7, with unresolved D. Between the trimmed V and J ends, which lost 3 bases and 4 bases, there was a span of 10 bases. The CDR3 is made up of 13 amino acids. CDR3: CASSFVARYEQYF. The CDR3 DNA reads as TGTGCCAGCAGTTTCGTGGCTCGATACGAGCAGTACTTC.

Only one count was recorded for this clone. The chain employs TRBV19 and TRBJ1-2; D remains ambiguous. V was cut by 3 bases and J by 2 bases, with 4 bases left in between. The germline CDR1 and CDR2 sequences are LNHDA and SQIVND (reference sequence). CDR3 length equals 12 residues. CDR3 DNA: TGTGCCAGTAGTATTTTAAACTATGGCTACACCTTC. Amino acids: CASSILNYGYTF.

The V call is TRBV24-1, the J call TRBJ2-2, with unresolved D. The CDR3 length is 13 residues. V was cut by 4 bases and J by 6 bases, with 8 bases left in between. The germline V gene has CDR1 KGHDR and CDR2 SFDVKD. CDR3 in amino acids: CATSDPGPGELFF. The CDR3 DNA sequence: TGTGCCACCAGTGACCCTGGACCCGGGGAGCTGTTTTTT.

The chain's CDR3 is CASSPPVGYGYTF. CDR3 bases: TGTGCCAGCTCACCCCCCGTAGGCTATGGCTACACCTTC. J is TRBJ1-2 and V is TRBV18, with no clear D. Germline values: CDR1 KGHSH, CDR2 LQKENI. Deletions cut 3 bases from V and 4 bases from J, with 9 bases between. This CDR3 is built from 13 residues.

V is TRBV3-1 (or the pseudogene TRBV3-2) and J is TRBJ1-4, with D possibly TRBD1 on 6 matching bases. Germline assignment: CDR1 LGHDT and CDR2 YNNKEL (reference sequence). This CDR3 is built from 14 residues. V was pared by 4 bases and J by 2 bases, with 8 bases between. The CDR3 coding sequence is TGTGCCAGCAGCCTCAGGGGCACTAATGAAAAACTGTTTTTT. The encoded protein is CASSLRGTNEKLFF.